A selection of T cell receptor beta chains follows, all from one sample in a study of blood T cells in healthy people across ages. TCRdb re-derived calls from the 5' RACE reads in MiXCR, one entry per CDR3 protein. The sample carries around 1.5 million distinct CDR3 sequences, almost 60% recorded once. The sequenced sample consisted of blood. These receptors all come from a man aged 18 to 30 in good health. CDR3s include the opening cysteine and the closing phenylalanine or tryptophan. The order of the fields is D gene, J gene, V gene, clone size, CDR3 protein, CDR3 DNA. The D gene is left open where the match is weak. The listing skips clone size in some rows; elsewhere it reads once, few, many or a size class.

TRBD1 TRBJ1-2 TRBV4-3 - CASSPTGTGGYTNYGYTF TGCGCCAGCAGCCCAACCGGGACAGGGGGATACACTAACTATGGCTACACCTTC
TRBD2 TRBJ2-3 TRBV20-1 - CSATLAGVPDTQYF TGCAGTGCCACACTAGCGGGAGTCCCAGATACGCAGTATTTT
- TRBJ2-4 TRBV4-1 - CASSLLQLAKNIQYF TGCGCCAGCAGCCTCCTCCAGCTAGCCAAAAACATTCAGTACTTC
- TRBJ1-2 TRBV6-6 - CASSQQGPNYGYTF TGTGCCAGCAGCCAACAGGGACCCAACTATGGCTACACCTTC
TRBD1 TRBJ2-5 TRBV7-7 - CASSLTGGQVAETQYF TGTGCTAGCAGCTTGACAGGGGGGCAGGTAGCTGAGACCCAGTACTTC
- TRBJ2-1 TRBV10-3 few CAISEPESRLHPEQFF TGTGCCATCAGCGAACCCGAGTCTAGACTACATCCCGAGCAGTTCTTC
TRBD2 TRBJ2-5 TRBV18 - CASQRTSSMETQYF TGTGCCAGCCAGCGGACTAGTTCCATGGAGACCCAGTACTTC
- TRBJ2-4 TRBV4-3 - CASSQGMGLAKNIQYF TGCGCCAGCAGCCAAGGAATGGGGCTCGCCAAAAACATTCAGTACTTC
- TRBJ1-2 TRBV12-3/TRBV12-4 few CASSSPGDRGYGYTF TGTGCCAGCAGCTCCCCCGGGGACCGGGGCTATGGCTACACCTTC
- TRBJ2-7 TRBV6-2/TRBV6-3 - CASSPLLRDGGYEQYF TGTGCCAGCAGCCCTCTCTTGAGGGACGGGGGCTACGAGCAGTACTTC
- TRBJ2-5 TRBV14 - CASSQEGPQYF TGTGCCAGCAGCCAGGAGGGACCGCAGTACTTC
- TRBJ2-7 TRBV2 - CASSVREGRGEQYF TGTGCCAGCAGTGTTCGGGAAGGCAGGGGCGAGCAGTACTTC
TRBD2 TRBJ2-5 TRBV20-1 - CSASNLAGVLDEQYF TGCAGTGCTAGTAACCTAGCGGGAGTTCTGGATGAGCAGTACTTC
TRBD1 TRBJ2-7 TRBV24-1 few CATSETGSNSYEQYF TGTGCCACCAGTGAGACAGGGTCCAACTCCTACGAGCAGTACTTC
- TRBJ2-1 TRBV3-1 once CASSQDWAGEQFF TGTGCCAGCAGCCAAGATTGGGCGGGGGAGCAGTTCTTC
TRBD2 TRBJ2-1 TRBV6-5 - CASSISTSGRSEQFF TGTGCCAGCAGCATCTCGACTAGCGGGAGGAGTGAGCAGTTCTTC
- TRBJ2-5 TRBV5-8 - CASSQTPADQYF TGTGCCAGCAGTCAAACACCGGCGGACCAGTACTTC